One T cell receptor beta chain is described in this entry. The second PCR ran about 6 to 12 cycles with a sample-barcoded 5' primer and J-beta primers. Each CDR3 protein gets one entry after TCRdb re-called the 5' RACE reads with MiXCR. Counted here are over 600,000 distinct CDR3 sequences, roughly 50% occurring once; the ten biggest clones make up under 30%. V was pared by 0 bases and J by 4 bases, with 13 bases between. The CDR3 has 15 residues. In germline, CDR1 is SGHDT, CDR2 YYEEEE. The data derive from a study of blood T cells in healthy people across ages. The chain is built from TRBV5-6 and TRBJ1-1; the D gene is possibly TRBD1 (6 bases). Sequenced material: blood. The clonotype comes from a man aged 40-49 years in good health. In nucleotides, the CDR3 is TGTGCCAGCAGCTTGGCGGGGGCAGGGGCCACTGAAGCTTTCTTT. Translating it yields CASSLAGAGATEAFF.